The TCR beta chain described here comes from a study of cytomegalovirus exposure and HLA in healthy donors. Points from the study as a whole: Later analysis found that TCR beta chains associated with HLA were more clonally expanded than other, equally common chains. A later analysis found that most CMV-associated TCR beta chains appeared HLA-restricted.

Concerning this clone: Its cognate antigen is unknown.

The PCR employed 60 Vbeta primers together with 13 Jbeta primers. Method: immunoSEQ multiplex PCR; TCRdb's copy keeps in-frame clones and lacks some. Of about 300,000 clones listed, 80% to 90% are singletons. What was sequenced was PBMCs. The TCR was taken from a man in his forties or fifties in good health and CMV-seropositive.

CDR3 in amino acids: CSVTGTSGRGETQYF. The CDR3 region has the DNA TGCAGCGTAACCGGGACTAGCGGGAGGGGGGAGACCCAGTACTTC. The genes are TRBV29-1 and TRBJ2-5; 16 positions match TRBD2. CDR3 length: 15 amino acids. The germline V gene encodes CDR1 SQVTM and CDR2 ANQGSEA. Unmatched junction bases numbered 6, after V lost 6 bases and J lost 5 bases.